The 8 T cell receptor beta chains below all came from one sample that was sequenced in a study of regulatory T cells in long-lasting Graves disease. Regarding time point: persistent/refractory GD, antithyroid drugs over 5 years with positive TRAb. Following extraction of RNA from PBMCs, that RNA was used to make the TCR library. To make TCR beta libraries, researchers used iRepertoire HTBI primers and Arm-PCR of CDR3 regions. TCRdb processed the multiplex PCR reads anew with MiXCR; each CDR3 protein has one entry. The sample records 350,000 to 450,000 distinct CDR3 sequences, around 20% being singletons. The material sequenced was peripheral blood mononuclear cells (PBMCs), taken when the disease was refractory, from a patient treated with antithyroid drugs. All receptors come from a female donor with Graves disease.

This clonotype was detected many times. The chain employs TRBV20-1 and TRBJ2-5, with TRBD2 matching over 7 bases. The V gene's germline CDR1 is DFQATT and CDR2 SNEGSKA (reference sequence). The J segment lost 5 bases and the V segment lost 6 bases, leaving 6 bases of the junction unmatched. This CDR3 spans 12 amino acids. In DNA, the CDR3 is TGCAGTGCAAACGGAGCGGGGGAGACCCAGTACTTC. Translation gives CSANGAGETQYF.

The gene calls are TRBV19 and TRBJ1-1, with D possibly matching TRBD1 (6 bases). The CDR3 runs to 11 residues. The germline CDR1 and CDR2 sequences are LNHDA and SQIVND (reference sequence). Between the trimmed V and J ends, which lost 5 bases and 10 bases, there was a span of 11 bases. The CDR3 nucleotides are TGTGCCAGTAGTGCCGGGACATCAGCTTTCTTT. Residues: CASSAGTSAFF.

This clonotype was detected many times. The chain is built from TRBV10-3 and TRBJ1-2, with 9 bases lining up with TRBD1. Germline CDR1 is ENHRY and CDR2 is SYGVKD. V lost 5 bases to trimming and J lost 8 bases; unmatched junction nucleotides: 18. This CDR3 is 17 amino acids long. The CDR3 nucleotides are TGTGCCATCAGTAACCCGCGTGGACAGGGGCCGGTCGGAGGCTACACCTTC. The encoded protein is CAISNPRGQGPVGGYTF.

This clonotype appeared many times. The chain recombines TRBV12-3 or TRBV12-4 with TRBJ2-2; tentative D call: TRBD1 (6 bases). The CDR3 is 15 amino acids. Trimming stripped 0 bases from V and 6 bases from J, with 11 bases between. CDR3 residues: CASSLAGAVAGELFF. Written as DNA, the CDR3 is TGTGCCAGCAGTTTAGCGGGGGCAGTTGCCGGGGAGCTGTTTTTT.

This clonotype was counted at least ten times. Germline and junction disagree at one end, which may indicate a read error. V is TRBV6-5 and J is TRBJ1-5, with D unresolved. The CDR3 contains 15 residues. Germline values: CDR1 MNHEY, CDR2 SVGAGI. The CDR3 DNA sequence: TGTGCCAGCAGTGACTCGGCAGGCGGCAGTCAGCCCCAGCATTTT. It specifies CASSDSAGGSQPQHF.

This chain links TRBV19 with TRBJ1-1; D gene ambiguous. Germline V gene data show CDR1 as LNHDA and CDR2 as SQIVND (reference sequence). The ends were cut back, 1 base at V and 5 bases at J, with 14 bases in the middle. The length of the CDR3 is 15 residues. CDR3 sequence (DNA): TGTGCCAGTAGTATAGTTTTGCCGGGCAAGACTGAAGCTTTCTTT. Its translation is CASSIVLPGKTEAFF. Full variable domain (rest looked up from reference TRBV19 and TRBJ1-1): DGGITQSPKYLFRKEGQNVTLSCEQNLNHDAMYWYRQDPGQGLRLIYYSQIVNDFQKGDIAEGYSVSREKKESFPLTVTSAQKNPTAFYLCASSIVLPGKTEAFFGQGTRLTVV.

This clonotype has a count of ten or more. The chain is built from TRBV29-1 and TRBJ1-2, with 10 bases fitting TRBD1. The CDR3 loop spans 13 amino acids. The germline gives CDR1 SQVTM, CDR2 ANQGSEA. J was trimmed by 0 bases and V by 6 bases; bases with no gene match: 1. The CDR3 loop reads CSVGQGANYGYTF. CDR3 nucleotides: TGCAGCGTAGGACAGGGGGCTAACTATGGCTACACCTTC.

This chain joins TRBV7-9 and TRBJ1-2; weak D call: TRBD1 (6 bases). V gave up 7 bases and J gave up 3 bases, with 15 bases separating them. There are 14 residues in the CDR3. Germline-derived CDR1 and CDR2 are SEHNR and FQNEAQ (reference sequence). CDR3 residues: CASTQNRDDYGYTF. In DNA form, the CDR3 reads TGTGCCAGCACGCAAAACAGGGACGACTATGGCTACACCTTC.